Presented here are 20 T cell receptor beta chains from one specimen sequenced in a study of graft-versus-host responses after intestinal transplantation. CFSE-labeled responder cells (approximately 200,000) were plated with approximately 200,000 irradiated, violet-dye-labeled stimulator cells. Some clones are missing from TCRdb's copy, which holds only in-frame ones; the method was immunoSEQ multiplex PCR. The sample consists of tens of thousands of clones, 30% to 40% of them appearing once. Sequenced here: alloreactive CD8+ T cells from a mixed lymphocyte reaction culture, sampled before intestinal transplant. Subset meaning: CFSE-low proliferating T cells sorted from approximately 6-day pre-transplant mixed lymphocyte reaction (GvH or HvG direction). These receptors all come from a human patient who received an intestinal transplant.

This clone was detected a few times. The J gene is TRBJ2-2, the V gene TRBV6-8; the D is unclear. Trimming stripped 6 bases from V and 3 bases from J, with 11 bases between. Germline V gene lookup returns CDR1 MNHGY and CDR2 SAAAGT. The CDR3 length is 14 residues. The CDR3 coding sequence is TGTGCCAGCAGGGCCGGACCATACACCGGGGAGCTGTTTTTT. Protein product: CASRAGPYTGELFF.

This clone was picked up a small number of times. The rearrangement uses TRBV6-6 and TRBJ1-2; D is ambiguous. CDR1 is MNHNY, CDR2 SVGAGI, per germline (reference sequence). V was shortened by 0 bases and J by 3 bases, with 11 bases between the two germline ends. The CDR3 contains 15 residues. Here the CDR3 reads CASSYSSPWDYGYTF. CDR3 in DNA: TGTGCCAGCAGTTACTCGTCACCGTGGGACTATGGCTACACCTTC.

This clone occurred a few times. V and J are TRBV4-3 and TRBJ2-7; 8 bases match TRBD2. The germline CDR1 and CDR2 sequences are LGHNA and YSLEER. The V segment lost 3 bases and the J segment 3 bases; nucleotides outside the gene matches: 4. The CDR3 contains 14 residues. The CDR3 DNA sequence: TGCGCCAGCAGCCAGGGTCGGGGGGGCTACGAGCAGTACTTC. It yields the protein CASSQGRGGYEQYF.

The chain joins TRBV6-5 to TRBJ2-7; no clear D. The CDR3 has 15 residues. Trimming removed 7 bases from V and 3 bases from J, with 19 bases in between. Germline V gives CDR1 MNHEY, CDR2 SVGAGI. The CDR3 protein is CASTSRRWGNYEQYF. Written as DNA, the CDR3 is TGTGCCAGCACCTCACGCCGTTGGGGTAACTACGAGCAGTACTTC.

In its sample, this clone was seen once. One junction end does not reproduce the germline sequence, and a read error may be involved. J is TRBJ2-7 and V is TRBV6-6, with D tentatively TRBD1 (5 bases). Germline V gene data show CDR1 as MNHNY and CDR2 as SVGAGI (reference sequence). CDR3 length: 13 residues. CDR3: CASSYAQGYEQYF. The CDR3 DNA follows: TGCGCCAGCAGTTACGCTCAGGGTTACGAGCAGTACTTC.

This clone is labeled as medium-sized. The same CDR3 is also encoded by other DNA sequences in this sample. This chain links TRBV30 with TRBJ2-1; a weak D match, TRBD1 (6 bases). V was cut by 0 bases and J by 2 bases, with 14 bases left in between. The CDR3 is 16 residues long. CDR1 is GTSNPN, CDR2 SVGIG, per germline (reference sequence). CDR3 nucleotides: TGTGCCTGGAGTGTTCAGTACAGGGACCCCTACAATGAGCAGTTCTTC. As protein: CAWSVQYRDPYNEQFF.

This clone was recorded a few times. The chain employs TRBV11-2 and TRBJ2-1; D might be TRBD1 (5 bases). The CDR3 covers 14 residues. V was trimmed by 5 bases and J by 10 bases, leaving 18 bases between them. CDR1 and CDR2 (germline): SGHAT, FQNNGV. The CDR3 here is CASSPFRERQEQFF. In DNA, the CDR3 is TGTGCCAGCAGCCCATTCCGCGAACGACAGGAGCAGTTCTTC.

This clone has just a few counts. The chain links TRBV5-4 to TRBJ1-2; tentative D call: TRBD1 (5 bases). In germline, CDR1 is SGHNT, CDR2 YYREEE (reference sequence). This CDR3 contains 16 residues. Trimming cost V 2 bases and J 2 bases, with 16 bases left between them. CDR3 in amino acids: CASSFDPGHPNYGYTF. The CDR3 DNA is TGTGCCAGCAGCTTTGATCCTGGACACCCAAACTATGGCTACACCTTC.

This chain connects TRBV10-2 to TRBJ1-2; D unresolved. Trimming shortened V by 6 bases and J by 4 bases, and 15 bases separated the two germline ends. From germline, CDR1 is WSHSY and CDR2 SAAADI. There are 14 residues in the CDR3. CDR3 nucleotides: TGCGCCAGCAGCAGGCCGGCGCCCCTCTATGGCTACACCTTC. Translation: CASSRPAPLYGYTF.

The chain couples TRBV21-1 to TRBJ1-1; no check of the table's D call, TRBD1, against the DNA was made. TRBV21-1 is recorded as a pseudogene. The CDR3 totals 14 residues. The CDR3 region is CASSKENRGGEAFF. CDR3 coding DNA: TGTGCCAGCAGCAAAGAGAACAGGGGAGGCGAAGCTTTCTTT.

The chain has TRBV4-2 and TRBJ2-7; 8 bases are a match to TRBD2. Per germline, CDR1 LGHNA and CDR2 YNFKEQ. The V gene end was trimmed by 3 bases and the J gene end by 3 bases; junction bases not matched to a gene: 7. The CDR3 consists of 15 residues. CDR3 DNA sequence: TGTGCCAGCAGCCATGAAACGGGACTAGTCTACGAGCAGTACTTC. This codes for CASSHETGLVYEQYF.

This clone was picked up a small number of times. V is TRBV2 and J is TRBJ2-1, with 13 positions matching TRBD2. Per the germline V gene, CDR1 is SNHLY and CDR2 is FYNNEI. The CDR3 is 16 amino acids. The ends lost 4 bases at V and 5 bases at J; junction bases unmatched: 5. Written as DNA, the CDR3 is TGTGCCAGCAGTGGGAGACTAGCGGGGGGACACAATGAGCAGTTCTTC. Its protein product is CASSGRLAGGHNEQFF.

The DNA for the CDR3 is TGTGCCAGCAGCGTAGCTTTAGGACAGACGTATGGCTACACCTTC. Translating it yields CASSVALGQTYGYTF. V and J are TRBV9 and TRBJ1-2, with D perhaps TRBD1 (6 bases). The CDR3 contains 15 residues. Germline V gene data show CDR1 as SGDLS and CDR2 as YYNGEE. Trimming removed 0 bases from V and 5 bases from J, with 14 bases in between.

A word on this clone: The junction does not match germline at one end; this may be a read error. The chain recombines TRBV6-5 with TRBJ2-3; D gene unclear. This CDR3 has 13 amino acids. Germline values: CDR1 MNHEY, CDR2 SVGAGI. CDR3 in amino acids: CASSAWTPPDCHF. The CDR3 DNA reads as TGTGCCAGCAGTGCCTGGACCCCCCCAGATTGTCATTTT.

The rearrangement joins TRBV12-5 to TRBJ2-3, with TRBD2 matching 7 bases. The J segment lost 2 bases and the V segment lost 6 bases, leaving 11 bases of the junction unmatched. The CDR3 has 16 amino acids. Germline V lookup: CDR1 LGHNT, CDR2 FRNRAP. The CDR3 reads CASGRPGGRTTDTQYF. CDR3 bases: TGTGCTAGTGGCCGACCTGGCGGGAGAACCACAGATACGCAGTATTTT.

The J gene is TRBJ2-7, the V gene TRBV7-9, with D possibly matching TRBD1 (5 bases). The germline V gene encodes CDR1 SEHNR and CDR2 FQNEAQ (reference sequence). This CDR3 is built from 15 residues. V was pared by 3 bases and J by 3 bases, with 15 bases between. The CDR3, as DNA: TGTGCCAGCAGCTTTTTTTGGCAGGGCAACTACGAGCAGTACTTC. Translation gives CASSFFWQGNYEQYF.

The chain is built from TRBV4-1 and TRBJ2-1; 9 positions match TRBD2. CDR1 is MGHRA and CDR2 is YSYEKL in the germline V gene. The V and J ends lost 3 bases and 15 bases, in that order; junction bases with no gene match: 9. The CDR3 has 13 amino acids. For the CDR3, the DNA is TGCGCCAGCAGCCAGTCCGGGACTAGCCGCGGGTTCTTC. The encoded protein is CASSQSGTSRGFF.

The V call is TRBV29-1, the J call TRBJ2-7, with D possibly being TRBD1 (6 bases). Germline V gene lookup returns CDR1 SQVTM and CDR2 ANQGSEA. The CDR3 sequence is 10 residues long. The CDR3 is CASGVRGPYF. For the CDR3, the DNA is TGCGCTTCGGGTGTCAGGGGCCCGTACTTC.

At least ten counts were recorded for this clone. This sequence joins TRBV7-2 and TRBJ1-2; 7 bases agree with TRBD1. There are 15 residues in the CDR3. Germline CDR1 is SGHTA and CDR2 is FQGNSA. The J segment lost 6 bases and the V segment lost 5 bases, leaving 12 bases of the junction unmatched. The CDR3 sequence: CASSRGTDQGNGYTF. In nucleotides, the CDR3 is TGTGCCAGCAGCAGAGGGACAGACCAAGGAAATGGCTACACCTTC.

This clone was counted only a few times. The chain links TRBV7-3 to TRBJ2-1, with a weak D call TRBD2 (6 bases). The V end was cut by 2 bases, the J end by 8 bases, with 7 bases between. The germline V gene has CDR1 SGHTA and CDR2 FQGTGA. CDR3 size: 12 residues. CDR3 DNA: TGTGCCAGCAGCTTAGCTAGCGATGAGCAGTTCTTC. It translates to CASSLASDEQFF.